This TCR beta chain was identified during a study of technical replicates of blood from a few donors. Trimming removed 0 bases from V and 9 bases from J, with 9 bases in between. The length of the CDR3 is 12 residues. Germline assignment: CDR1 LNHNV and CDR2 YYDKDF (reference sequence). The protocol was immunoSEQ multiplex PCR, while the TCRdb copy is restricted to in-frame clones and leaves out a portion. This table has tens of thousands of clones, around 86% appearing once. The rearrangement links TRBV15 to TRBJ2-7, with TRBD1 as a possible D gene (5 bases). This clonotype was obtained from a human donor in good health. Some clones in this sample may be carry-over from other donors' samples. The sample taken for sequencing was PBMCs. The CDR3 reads CATSRDQGAQYF. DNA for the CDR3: TGTGCCACCAGCAGAGACCAGGGCGCGCAGTACTTC.